This T cell receptor (beta chain) came from a study of cytomegalovirus exposure and HLA in healthy donors. Broader study findings: The majority of TCR sequences were rare, yet some public TCRs appeared in many donors. There were reportedly fewer N-insertions in an Asian-associated ancestry cluster than the approximately 700-donor mean, in a later analysis. For most TCR beta V segments, an earlier analysis put the productive rate at about 87% or about 30% of the time.

PCR employed 60 Vbeta and 13 Jbeta primers. Repertoires were generated with immunoSEQ multiplex PCR, while TCRdb's copy carries only in-frame clones and drops some. The data hold over 150,000 clones, with approximately 84% observed a single time. The CDR3 extends over 16 amino acids. Losses at the gene ends were 5 bases for V and 8 bases for J; bases not matched to a gene: 13. The V gene's germline CDR1 is SGHTA and CDR2 FQGTGA. Comment on this clone: The antigen remains unidentified.

V and J are TRBV7-3 and TRBJ2-1; 9 positions match TRBD1. The sequence was obtained from a girl aged 5 to 17 in good health and CMV-seropositive. The material sequenced was PBMCs. The DNA of the CDR3 is TGTGCCAGCAGCCGAACCGGGACAGGGTTGGGCGATGAGCAGTTCTTC. Its translation is CASSRTGTGLGDEQFF.